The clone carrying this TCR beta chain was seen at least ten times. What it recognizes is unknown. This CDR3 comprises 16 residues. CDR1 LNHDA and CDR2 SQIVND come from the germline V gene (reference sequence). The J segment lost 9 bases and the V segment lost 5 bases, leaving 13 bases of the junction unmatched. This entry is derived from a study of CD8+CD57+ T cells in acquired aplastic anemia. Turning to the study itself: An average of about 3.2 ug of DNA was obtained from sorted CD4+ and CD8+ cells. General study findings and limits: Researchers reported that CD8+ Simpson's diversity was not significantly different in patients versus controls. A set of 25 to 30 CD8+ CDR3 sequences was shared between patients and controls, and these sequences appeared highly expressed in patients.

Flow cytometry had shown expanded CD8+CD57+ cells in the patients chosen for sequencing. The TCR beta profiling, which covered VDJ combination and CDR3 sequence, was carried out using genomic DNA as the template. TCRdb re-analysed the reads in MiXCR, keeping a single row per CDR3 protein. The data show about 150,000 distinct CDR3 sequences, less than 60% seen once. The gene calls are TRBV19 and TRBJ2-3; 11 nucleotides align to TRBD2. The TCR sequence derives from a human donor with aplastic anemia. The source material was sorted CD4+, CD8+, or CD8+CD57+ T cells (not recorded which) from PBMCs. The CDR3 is CASSPPGTSGTGTQYF. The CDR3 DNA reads TGTGCCAGTAGTCCCCCCGGGACTAGCGGCACAGGAACGCAGTATTTT.